This entry lists 31 T cell receptor beta chains sequenced from one sample in a study of shared clonotypes between healthy human individuals (dated by TCRdb to about 2020). The method behind the library was the immunoSEQ multiplex PCR assay. TCRdb's version of the immuneACCESS table is confined to in-frame rearrangements and falls short of the full clone set. An unresolved V gene accounts for under half of the shortfall where checked; the remainder is of unknown origin. In all, the sample holds roughly 2,000,000 clones, and around 93% of those were seen once. The top ten constitute around 1.8% of the sample. For the CD8 naive samples, CD45RO-negative cells were positively selected for CCR7, yielding a CD45RA+CCR7+ population from which TemRA cells were excluded. The specimen was naive CD8+ T cells from PBMCs. The sample's cell subset or site label, in plain terms: CD45RA+CCR7+. These receptor sequences come from a man aged 18 to 30 in good health. Some clones in this sample may be carry-over from other donors' samples.

The chain joins TRBV7-8 to TRBJ1-1; 11 bases are a match to TRBD1. The V gene's germline CDR1 is SGHVS and CDR2 FQNEAQ. CDR3 length: 16 amino acids. V lost 1 base, J lost 3 bases, and 4 bases stayed unmatched. The CDR3 protein is CASSLGDRGIYTEAFF. The CDR3 coding sequence is TGTGCCAGCAGCTTAGGGGACAGGGGGATTTACACTGAAGCTTTCTTT.

This clone appeared a single time. The chain has TRBV28 and TRBJ1-3, with TRBD1 identical over 7 bases. V was clipped by 5 bases and J by 4 bases; unmatched bases: 5. CDR3 length: 14 residues. The germline CDR1 and CDR2 sequences are MDHEN and SYDVKM. CDR3: CASSTGADGNTIYF. In nucleotides, the CDR3 is TGTGCCAGCAGTACAGGGGCGGACGGAAACACCATATATTTT.

This sequence joins TRBV10-1 and TRBJ2-1, with D possibly TRBD1 on 8 matching bases. The CDR3 loop spans 17 amino acids. The ends were cut back, 4 bases at V and 5 bases at J, with 21 bases in the middle. Germline CDR1 is WNHNN and CDR2 is SYGVQD (reference sequence). CDR3 DNA sequence: TGCGCCAGCAGTGCGAAAGAAAGGACAGGGACTAACAATGAGCAGTTCTTC. Translated, it gives CASSAKERTGTNNEQFF.

V and J are TRBV7-9 and TRBJ2-1, with a weak D call TRBD1 (6 bases). Trimming shortened V by 4 bases and J by 2 bases, and 9 bases separated the two germline ends. The CDR3 loop spans 14 amino acids. Germline V gives CDR1 SEHNR, CDR2 FQNEAQ (reference sequence). The CDR3: CASSSRQAYNEQFF. In DNA, the CDR3 is TGTGCCAGCAGCTCTCGACAGGCCTACAATGAGCAGTTCTTC.

CDR3 DNA: TGTGCCAGCAGTGAAGGCACCTATAGCAATCAGCCCCAGCATTTT. It specifies CASSEGTYSNQPQHF. The chain links TRBV2 to TRBJ1-5; no firm D call. The CDR3 runs to 15 residues. The V gene lost 1 base and the J gene lost 0 bases, with 7 bases spanning the gap. Germline CDR1 and CDR2: SNHLY and FYNNEI.

The chain is built from TRBV5-4 and TRBJ2-1; 8 positions agree with TRBD1. The CDR3 contains 15 residues. The V gene end was trimmed by 2 bases and the J gene end by 10 bases; junction bases not matched to a gene: 11. The germline gives CDR1 SGHNT, CDR2 YYREEE (reference sequence). Written as DNA, the CDR3 is TGTGCCAGCAGCTTTGGGACAGGCCCCCTGAGGGAGCAGTTCTTC. It specifies CASSFGTGPLREQFF.

For this clone: The sample carries other DNA sequences with the same CDR3. The rearrangement links TRBV30 to TRBJ2-7, with 7 bases that match TRBD2. This CDR3 contains 13 residues. Looked up from germline, CDR1 is GTSNPN and CDR2 is SVGIG (reference sequence). V lost 2 bases, J lost 1 base, and 2 bases stayed unmatched. The CDR3 DNA reads as TGTGCCTGGAGTCTCGGGGGGTCCTACGAGCAGTACTTC. It translates to CAWSLGGSYEQYF.

In the case of this clone: The sample holds other DNA sequences that translate to the same CDR3. The CDR3 nucleotides read TGCGCCAGCAGCCCGGGGACAGGGGCCTACGAGCAGTACTTC. Its translation: CASSPGTGAYEQYF. This chain connects TRBV4-3 to TRBJ2-7; TRBD1 aligns across 10 bases. The CDR3 has 14 residues. V shed 4 bases and J 2 bases; nucleotides not matched to a gene: 2. CDR1 and CDR2 (germline): LGHNA, YSLEER.

The V and J genes are TRBV28 and TRBJ2-7; possible D gene TRBD2, 5 bases. Deletions cut 7 bases from V and 2 bases from J, with 15 bases between. The germline V gene encodes CDR1 MDHEN and CDR2 SYDVKM. CDR3 length equals 14 residues. CDR3 amino acids: CASKRTVETYEQYF. CDR3 DNA sequence: TGTGCCAGCAAGCGGACCGTAGAGACCTACGAGCAGTACTTC.

The chain couples TRBV2 to TRBJ1-2; D gene ambiguous. Trimming removed 8 bases from V and 8 bases from J, with 18 bases in between. CDR3 length equals 13 residues. Germline lookup yields CDR1 SNHLY and CDR2 FYNNEI. The CDR3 loop reads CASLSLLRGGYTF. In DNA, the CDR3 is TGTGCCAGCTTAAGTCTATTAAGAGGGGGCTACACCTTC.

V is TRBV29-1 and J is TRBJ2-1; 14 bases are a match to TRBD2. Germline-derived CDR1 and CDR2 are SQVTM and ANQGSEA. The CDR3 loop spans 16 amino acids. J gave up 4 bases and V 7 bases, and 9 bases lay outside the gene matches. The CDR3 protein is CSAKGLAGVGYNEQFF. The DNA of the CDR3 is TGCAGCGCCAAGGGACTAGCGGGAGTGGGGTACAATGAGCAGTTCTTC.

The V gene is TRBV27, the J gene TRBJ2-7; 9 bases are a match to TRBD2. Per the germline V gene, CDR1 is MNHEY and CDR2 is SMNVEV (reference sequence). Unmatched junction bases numbered 16, after V lost 2 bases and J lost 11 bases. This CDR3 region has 16 residues. Written as DNA, the CDR3 is TGTGCCAGCAGTTTAGGCGGAGCGGGAGGTTCGATGCCGGAGTACTTC. Translation: CASSLGGAGGSMPEYF.

This sequence joins TRBV28 and TRBJ2-7; 7 bases match TRBD1. V gave up 2 bases and J gave up 0 bases; unmatched junction bases: 4. The CDR3 sequence is 15 residues long. Germline assignment: CDR1 MDHEN and CDR2 SYDVKM. This CDR3 is CASSLIDRDSYEQYF. In DNA, the CDR3 is TGTGCCAGCAGTTTAATCGACAGGGACTCCTACGAGCAGTACTTC. Drawing the rest from reference TRBV28 and TRBJ2-7, the complete variable domain is DVKVTQSSRYLVKRTGEKVFLECVQDMDHENMFWYRQDPGLGLRLIYFSYDVKMKEKGDIPEGYSVSREKKERFSLILESASTNQTSMYLCASSLIDRDSYEQYFGPGTRLTVT.

Points on this clone: This sample includes further DNA sequences coding for the same CDR3. V and J are TRBV29-1 and TRBJ2-7; D ambiguous. Germline CDR1 SQVTM, CDR2 ANQGSEA. The CDR3 loop spans 13 amino acids. Trimming cost V 1 base and J 1 base, with 8 bases left between them. Here the CDR3 reads CSVEGGQSYEQYF. The CDR3 nucleotides read TGCAGCGTTGAAGGTGGGCAGTCCTACGAGCAGTACTTC.

This chain joins TRBV5-5 and TRBJ2-7, with a possible D match to TRBD2 (6 bases). CDR1 is SGHKS, CDR2 YYEKEE, per germline (reference sequence). CDR3 length: 15 amino acids. Trimming left V 3 bases short and J 2 bases short, with 15 bases between. The CDR3 DNA sequence: TGTGCCAGCAGCTACCTGGGGGGTAGTGCCTACGAGCAGTACTTC. This sequence encodes CASSYLGGSAYEQYF.

The chain combines TRBV23-1 with TRBJ1-5; D unresolved. TRBV23-1 is classed as an ORF, of uncertain function. The CDR3 consists of 15 residues. Trimming left V 6 bases short and J 4 bases short, with 16 bases between. The DNA of the CDR3 is TGCGCCAGCAGCCCCCGTAGCCAGGTAAATCAGCCCCAGCATTTT. This translates into CASSPRSQVNQPQHF.

As for this clone: The same CDR3 arises from other DNA sequences in this sample as well. This chain connects TRBV5-6 to TRBJ2-1; 11 bases match TRBD2. Germline V CDR1 and CDR2: SGHDT, YYEEEE. With 4 bases clipped from V and 9 bases from J, the junction kept 0 bases outside the gene matches. The CDR3 runs 12 residues. For the CDR3, the DNA is TGTGCCAGCAGCCTAGCGGGAGGTGAGCAGTTCTTC. Amino acid sequence: CASSLAGGEQFF. Drawing the rest from reference TRBV5-6 and TRBJ2-1, the complete variable domain is DAGVTQSPTHLIKTRGQQVTLRCSPKSGHDTVSWYQQALGQGPQFIFQYYEEEERQRGNFPDRFSGHQFPNYSSELNVNALLLGDSALYLCASSLAGGEQFFGPGTRLTVL.

The chain links TRBV19 to TRBJ2-4; D not certain. Looked up from germline, CDR1 is LNHDA and CDR2 is SQIVND (reference sequence). The CDR3 runs to 14 residues. V was cut by 3 bases and J by 2 bases, with 8 bases left in between. The CDR3 sequence: CASSIRQTKNIQYF. The CDR3 bases are TGTGCCAGTAGTATCCGACAAACCAAAAACATTCAGTACTTC.

The genes are TRBV5-6 and TRBJ2-7; D call uncertain. Between the trimmed V and J ends, which lost 1 base and 0 bases, there was a span of 8 bases. There are 14 residues in the CDR3. Germline-derived CDR1 and CDR2 are SGHDT and YYEEEE. For the CDR3, the DNA is TGTGCCAGCAGCTTGCAAGACAACTCCTACGAGCAGTACTTC. This gives the protein CASSLQDNSYEQYF.

As concerns this clone: This sample also contains other DNA sequences that code for the same CDR3. The genes are TRBV7-9 and TRBJ1-1; D gene uncertain. Trimming shortened V by 4 bases and J by 4 bases, and 4 bases separated the two germline ends. Germline V gene data show CDR1 as SEHNR and CDR2 as FQNEAQ (reference sequence). The CDR3 has 11 amino acids. The CDR3 spells CASSYGTEAFF. The CDR3 DNA reads as TGTGCCAGCAGCTATGGCACTGAAGCTTTCTTT.

The chain employs TRBV27 and TRBJ2-7; TRBD2 is a possible D gene (6 bases). The CDR3 length is 16 residues. Trimming removed 6 bases at V and 7 bases at J, with 25 bases between. The germline V gene encodes CDR1 MNHEY and CDR2 SMNVEV (reference sequence). CDR3 sequence: CASRTEGLSPNGEQYF. Written as DNA, the CDR3 is TGTGCCAGCAGAACGGAGGGGTTGTCGCCGAACGGGGAGCAGTACTTC.

A note on this clone: This sample includes further DNA sequences coding for the same CDR3. The chain couples TRBV28 to TRBJ2-1; TRBD2 matches 9 bases. There are 15 residues in the CDR3. The ends lost 2 bases at V and 3 bases at J; junction bases unmatched: 2. Germline CDR1 and CDR2: MDHEN and SYDVKM. The chain's CDR3 is CASSLAGGGYNEQFF. DNA of the CDR3: TGTGCCAGCAGTTTAGCGGGAGGGGGCTACAATGAGCAGTTCTTC.

The table lists this clone with a count of one. The chain combines TRBV14 with TRBJ2-7; TRBD1 or TRBD2 may be the D gene (5 bases each). Trimming cost V 6 bases and J 2 bases, with 14 bases left between them. The germline CDR1 and CDR2 sequences are SGHDN and FVKESK. The CDR3 has 14 residues. In nucleotides, the CDR3 is TGTGCCAGCAGTGAAGGGACGTTCCCCTACGAGCAGTACTTC. Its protein product is CASSEGTFPYEQYF.

The CDR3 spells CASSLETRLSYEQYF. The CDR3 DNA reads TGCGCCAGCAGCTTGGAAACGAGGCTCTCCTACGAGCAGTACTTC. This chain links TRBV5-1 with TRBJ2-7; unclear D gene. The CDR3 loop spans 15 amino acids. The germline CDR1 and CDR2 sequences are SGHRS and YFSETQ. The V end lost 0 bases, the J end lost 0 bases, and 10 bases lay between the germline ends.

V and J are TRBV29-1 and TRBJ2-3, with D perhaps matching TRBD1 or TRBD2 (6 bases each). The CDR3 covers 15 residues. Germline CDR1 reads SQVTM; CDR2 reads ANQGSEA. Trimming removed 2 bases at V and 5 bases at J, with 17 bases between. The DNA for the CDR3 is TGCAGCGTTGAATCGGGGGCAACCCATCAAGATACGCAGTATTTT. It encodes CSVESGATHQDTQYF.

The chain joins TRBV4-2 to TRBJ1-1; tentatively, D is TRBD1 (6 bases). Germline CDR1 is LGHNA and CDR2 is YNFKEQ. This CDR3 has 15 residues. V lost 0 bases to trimming and J lost 3 bases, with 11 bases between them. The chain's CDR3 is CASSQDRGPDTEAFF. CDR3 sequence (DNA): TGTGCCAGCAGCCAAGATCGGGGGCCGGACACTGAAGCTTTCTTT.

The V gene is TRBV28, the J gene TRBJ1-2, with 9 bases matching TRBD1. With 6 bases clipped from V and 8 bases from J, the junction kept 7 bases outside the gene matches. The V gene's germline CDR1 is MDHEN and CDR2 SYDVKM. CDR3 length: 13 amino acids. CDR3 sequence: CASRTRTGVGYTF. The CDR3 DNA sequence: TGTGCCAGCAGGACAAGGACAGGGGTGGGCTACACCTTC.

This chain joins TRBV28 and TRBJ2-2; D remains ambiguous. The ends were cut back, 6 bases at V and 1 base at J, with 9 bases in the middle. The CDR3 length is 14 residues. Per germline, CDR1 MDHEN and CDR2 SYDVKM. In nucleotides, the CDR3 is TGTGCCAGCAGGCCGGACGAGAACACCGGGGAGCTGTTTTTT. The encoded protein is CASRPDENTGELFF.

The chain couples TRBV13 to TRBJ2-7; 8 bases are a match to TRBD1. Per germline, CDR1 PRHDT and CDR2 FYEKMQ (reference sequence). The length of the CDR3 is 15 residues. Losses at the gene ends were 5 bases for V and 7 bases for J; bases not matched to a gene: 13. CDR3 in DNA: TGTGCCAGCAGCGCAGGGGACAGGAGCTTACGAGAGCAGTACTTC. Encoded protein: CASSAGDRSLREQYF.

In the case of this clone: A read error may produce the germline difference seen at one junction end. The chain carries TRBV7-9 and TRBJ1-2; D possibly corresponds to TRBD1 (5 bases). The germline V gene encodes CDR1 SEHNR and CDR2 FQNEAQ (reference sequence). This CDR3 has 17 residues. This CDR3 reads CASSQVWPRVDKKGYTF. CDR3 in DNA: TGCGCCAGCAGCCAAGTTTGGCCCAGGGTCGATAAAAAGGGCTACACCTTC.

The CDR3 spells CATSRYRENTGELFF. CDR3 nucleotide sequence: TGTGCCACCAGCAGATACCGGGAGAACACCGGGGAGCTGTTTTTT. The V and J genes are TRBV15 and TRBJ2-2; perhaps TRBD2 as D (5 bases). Germline V CDR1 and CDR2: LNHNV, YYDKDF (reference sequence). Trimming cost V 2 bases and J 1 base, with 8 bases left between them. The CDR3 is 15 residues long. The full variable domain, rest sourced from reference TRBV15 and TRBJ2-2, is DAMVIQNPRYQVTQFGKPVTLSCSQTLNHNVMYWYQQKSSQAPKLLFHYYDKDFNNEADTPDNFQSRRPNTSFCFLDIRSPGLGDTAMYLCATSRYRENTGELFFGEGSRLTVL.